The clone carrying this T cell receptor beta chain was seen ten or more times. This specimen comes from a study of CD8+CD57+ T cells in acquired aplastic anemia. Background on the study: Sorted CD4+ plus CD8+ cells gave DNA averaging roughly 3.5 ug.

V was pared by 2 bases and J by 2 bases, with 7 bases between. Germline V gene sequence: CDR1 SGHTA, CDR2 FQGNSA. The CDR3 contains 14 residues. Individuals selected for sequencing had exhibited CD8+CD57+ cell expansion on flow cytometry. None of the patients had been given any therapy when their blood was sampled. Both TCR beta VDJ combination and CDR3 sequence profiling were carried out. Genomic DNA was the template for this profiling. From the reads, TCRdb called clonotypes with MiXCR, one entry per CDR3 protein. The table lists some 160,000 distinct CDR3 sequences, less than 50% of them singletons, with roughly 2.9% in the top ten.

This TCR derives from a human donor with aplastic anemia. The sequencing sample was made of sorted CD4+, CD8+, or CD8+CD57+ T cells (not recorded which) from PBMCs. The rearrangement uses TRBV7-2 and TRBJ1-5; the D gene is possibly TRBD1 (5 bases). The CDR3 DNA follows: TGTGCCAGCAGCTTACGGGGCCGCAATCAGCCCCAGCATTTT. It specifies CASSLRGRNQPQHF.